One and the same sample provided the 13 T cell receptor beta chains below, sequenced in a study of T cell clonotyping in hematopoietic cell transplantation (dated by TCRdb to the early 2020s). The library relied on the immunoSEQ multiplex PCR assay. TCRdb holds this immuneACCESS table with in-frame rearrangements only. Some clones are missing; in checked studies, unresolved V genes explain under half, and the rest has no known cause. In all, the sample holds around 19,000 clones, and 60% to 80% of those were seen once. The top ten hold roughly 17% of the sample. This sample's time point label indicates: recipient sample about 28 days before transplant, after cytoreduction. This sample comprised peripheral blood mononuclear cells, obtained before stem cell transplant. These receptors came from a man in his 60s with acute myeloid leukemia. Some clones in this sample may be carry-over from other donors' samples.

The V call is TRBV11-2, the J call TRBJ2-2; tentatively, D is TRBD2 (6 bases). The CDR3 has 15 residues. The germline V gene has CDR1 SGHAT and CDR2 FQNNGV. V shed 5 bases and J shed 6 bases, with 16 bases lying between them. CDR3 amino acids: CASSRNMGGSGELFF. The CDR3 nucleotides read TGTGCCAGCAGCCGCAACATGGGGGGATCCGGGGAGCTGTTTTTT.

This chain uses TRBV5-6 with TRBJ2-3, with 9 bases matching TRBD1. Trimming took 0 bases from V and 2 from J; bases not matched to a gene: 4. From germline, CDR1 is SGHDT and CDR2 YYEEEE. The CDR3 totals 16 residues. CDR3 protein: CASSLDRGPDTDTQYF. For the CDR3, the DNA is TGTGCCAGCAGCTTGGACAGGGGGCCGGACACAGATACGCAGTATTTT. Complete variable domain (other parts from reference TRBV5-6 and TRBJ2-3): DAGVTQSPTHLIKTRGQQVTLRCSPKSGHDTVSWYQQALGQGPQFIFQYYEEEERQRGNFPDRFSGHQFPNYSSELNVNALLLGDSALYLCASSLDRGPDTDTQYFGPGTRLTVL.

This clone was counted only a few times. The chain couples TRBV5-4 to TRBJ2-1; D is possibly TRBD2 (6 bases). The CDR3 runs to 15 residues. V lost 4 bases and J lost 6, with 17 bases in between. Germline V gene sequence: CDR1 SGHNT, CDR2 YYREEE (reference sequence). The CDR3 nucleotides are TGTGCCAGCAGCATCGACCACGGGGGAATCAATGAGCAGTTCTTC. As protein: CASSIDHGGINEQFF. The full variable domain, in which reference TRBV5-4 and TRBJ2-1 provide the parts outside the CDR3, is ETGVTQSPTHLIKTRGQQVTLRCSSQSGHNTVSWYQQALGQGPQFIFQYYREEENGRGNFPPRFSGLQFPNYSSELNVNALELDDSALYLCASSIDHGGINEQFFGPGTRLTVL.

This sequence joins TRBV6-1 and TRBJ1-6; possibly TRBD1 for D (6 bases). Germline values: CDR1 MNHNS, CDR2 SASEGT. The CDR3 is 16 residues long. Trimming took off 2 bases at V and 5 bases at J, with 13 bases between the two ends. CDR3 DNA sequence: TGTGCCAGCAGTGAATGGGCGGGGGGCGATAATTCACCCCTCCACTTT. Its translation is CASSEWAGGDNSPLHF.

This clone was recorded once. The rearrangement links TRBV5-1 to TRBJ2-7; 7 bases agree with TRBD1. The V gene's germline CDR1 is SGHRS and CDR2 YFSETQ. The CDR3 is 12 residues long. Trimming cost V 4 bases and J 6 bases; bases outside gene matches: 4. DNA of the CDR3: TGCGCCAGCAGCCTAAACAGGGGCGAGCAGTACTTC. As protein: CASSLNRGEQYF.

Regarding this clone: Different DNA sequences within this sample yield the same CDR3. The rearrangement links TRBV15 to TRBJ2-7; 8 bases fit TRBD1. Trimming took 1 base from V and 7 from J; bases not matched to a gene: 6. The germline V gene has CDR1 LNHNV and CDR2 YYDKDF (reference sequence). The CDR3 is 14 amino acids. The CDR3 nucleotides are TGTGCCACCAGCAGAGGTCAGGGGGCTAGAGAGCAGTACTTC. The encoded protein is CATSRGQGAREQYF. Complete variable domain (other parts from reference TRBV15 and TRBJ2-7): DAMVIQNPRYQVTQFGKPVTLSCSQTLNHNVMYWYQQKSSQAPKLLFHYYDKDFNNEADTPDNFQSRRPNTSFCFLDIRSPGLGDTAMYLCATSRGQGAREQYFGPGTRLTVT.

The chain has TRBV7-9 and TRBJ1-4; D remains ambiguous. The germline CDR1 and CDR2 sequences are SEHNR and FQNEAQ (reference sequence). Trimming shortened V by 3 bases and J by 4 bases, and 9 bases separated the two germline ends. The CDR3 has 14 residues. The CDR3 region is CASSFSSFNEKLFF. The DNA of the CDR3 is TGTGCCAGCAGCTTTTCTTCGTTTAATGAAAAACTGTTTTTT.

This chain connects TRBV25-1 to TRBJ2-1, with TRBD2 matching over 12 bases. CDR1 MGHDK and CDR2 SYGVNS come from the germline V gene. After removal of 1 base from V and 0 bases from J, the junction contained 4 bases not matched to a gene. The CDR3 contains 18 residues. The CDR3 DNA follows: TGTGCCAGCAGTGAATGGACTAGCGGGGATAGCTCCTACAATGAGCAGTTCTTC. It specifies CASSEWTSGDSSYNEQFF.

The CDR3 region has the DNA TGTGCCAGCAGCGTAGGGGGTAGCGGGGGACAGCAGTACTTC. Residues: CASSVGGSGGQQYF. The rearrangement links TRBV9 to TRBJ2-5; TRBD2 matches 9 bases. This CDR3 comprises 14 residues. After removal of 0 bases from V and 11 bases from J, the junction contained 8 bases not matched to a gene. Germline assignment: CDR1 SGDLS and CDR2 YYNGEE.

This chain uses TRBV7-9 with TRBJ2-7; no clear D. This CDR3 has 12 residues. The germline V gene has CDR1 SEHNR and CDR2 FQNEAQ (reference sequence). V was pared by 2 bases and J by 6 bases, with 8 bases between. The CDR3 bases are TGTGCCAGCAGCTTATTGCAGACCGAGCAGTACTTC. Its translation is CASSLLQTEQYF.

The V call is TRBV4-3, the J call TRBJ2-3; D gene unclear. Trimming removed 6 bases at V and 2 bases at J, with 9 bases between. CDR1 LGHNA and CDR2 YSLEER come from the germline V gene. This CDR3 spans 13 amino acids. DNA of the CDR3: TGCGCCAGCAGTCCTCCGTTCACAGATACGCAGTATTTT. This sequence encodes CASSPPFTDTQYF.

The rearrangement uses TRBV30 and TRBJ1-2; 8 bases line up with TRBD1. Germline CDR1 is GTSNPN and CDR2 is SVGIG (reference sequence). V lost 0 bases, J lost 10 bases, and 7 bases stayed unmatched. This CDR3 comprises 13 residues. CDR3 amino acids: CAWSVSFQGAYTF. In nucleotides, the CDR3 is TGTGCCTGGAGTGTATCTTTCCAGGGGGCCTACACCTTC.

The chain has TRBV2 and TRBJ2-2; D ambiguous. The CDR3 contains 15 residues. Between the trimmed V and J ends, which lost 3 bases and 0 bases, there was a span of 8 bases. Germline CDR1 is SNHLY and CDR2 is FYNNEI. The CDR3 sequence: CASSESTANTGELFF. The CDR3 DNA reads TGTGCCAGCAGTGAGAGCACAGCGAACACCGGGGAGCTGTTTTTT.